The source of this T cell receptor beta chain is a study of blood T cell repertoires in COVID-19. Study context: COVID-19 samples, acute and convalescent, were from the United States, Italy and Spain.

This clone was observed a single time. The V gene's germline CDR1 is SGDLS and CDR2 YYNGEE. The CDR3 runs to 16 residues. V dropped 4 bases and J dropped 2; count of bases not matched to a gene: 6. Method: immunoSEQ multiplex PCR; TCRdb's copy keeps in-frame clones and lacks some. The data contain fewer than 200,000 clones, roughly 80% of them singletons. Individuals aged about 18 to 90 years were recruited from roughly 22 US areas. The specimen sequenced was PBMCs or T cells enriched from blood (not recorded which). V usage is TRBV9 and J usage is TRBJ2-3, with 11 nucleotides matching TRBD2. The sequence derives from a woman aged 40 to 55 with acute COVID-19. This chain's CDR3 is CASSPRLAGYTDTQYF. Here the CDR3 DNA reads TGTGCCAGCAGCCCCCGACTAGCGGGATACACAGATACGCAGTATTTT.